One sample yielded the 22 T cell receptor beta chains listed below, sequenced in a study of blood T cell repertoires in COVID-19. Measured with immunoSEQ multiplex PCR; TCRdb has only the in-frame clones, and not every one. The top ten clones hold under 8.5% of a sample with about 83,000 clones, approximately 86% of them seen once. The sample comprised peripheral blood. The receptors derive from a man at least 80 years old with active or convalescent COVID-19.

The chain is built from TRBV28 and TRBJ1-4; 10 bases are a match to TRBD1. Germline assignment: CDR1 MDHEN and CDR2 SYDVKM. V shed 4 bases, J shed 8 bases, and the junction held 7 bases outside the gene matches. There are 15 residues in the CDR3. CDR3 in amino acids: CASSSSTGGREKLFF. The CDR3 DNA sequence: TGTGCCAGCAGTTCCTCGACAGGGGGCAGGGAAAAACTGTTTTTT.

This rearrangement joins TRBV3-1 (or the pseudogene TRBV3-2) to TRBJ2-1; 8 bases line up with TRBD2. The CDR3 extends over 16 amino acids. J was trimmed by 8 bases and V by 1 base; bases with no gene match: 10. Germline V gene data show CDR1 as LGHDT and CDR2 as YNNKEL (reference sequence). CDR3 sequence reads: CASSQGPGSGRYEQFF. The DNA for the CDR3 is TGTGCCAGCAGCCAAGGCCCCGGAAGCGGGAGATATGAGCAGTTCTTC.

This chain uses TRBV5-1 with TRBJ1-5; possibly TRBD1 for D (5 bases). This CDR3 comprises 15 residues. Germline V gene sequence: CDR1 SGHRS, CDR2 YFSETQ. Trimming pared 0 bases from V and 6 bases from J, leaving 13 bases between. The CDR3 nucleotides read TGCGCCAGCAGCTTGGACAGGCCCGATCTTCAGCCCCAGCATTTT. It is translated as CASSLDRPDLQPQHF. The full variable domain, rest sourced from reference TRBV5-1 and TRBJ1-5, is KAGVTQTPRYLIKTRGQQVTLSCSPISGHRSVSWYQQTPGQGLQFLFEYFSETQRNKGNFPGRFSGRQFSNSRSEMNVSTLELGDSALYLCASSLDRPDLQPQHFGDGTRLSIL.

J is TRBJ2-1 and V is TRBV3-1 (or the pseudogene TRBV3-2); D might be TRBD1 (6 bases). The V gene lost 5 bases and the J gene lost 8 bases, with 16 bases spanning the gap. Germline CDR1 reads LGHDT; CDR2 reads YNNKEL (reference sequence). The CDR3 is made up of 14 amino acids. In nucleotides, the CDR3 is TGTGCCAGCAGCTCGGGACACTTTAGCGATGAGCAGTTCTTC. Protein: CASSSGHFSDEQFF.

This clone has only one observation. The chain recombines TRBV3-1 (or the pseudogene TRBV3-2) with TRBJ1-3; a weak D match, TRBD1 (5 bases). Per germline, CDR1 LGHDT and CDR2 YNNKEL (reference sequence). With 2 bases removed from V and 4 bases from J, the gap between germline ends came to 9 bases. This CDR3 contains 14 residues. CDR3 sequence: CASSQQGTGNTIYF. CDR3 nucleotides: TGTGCCAGCAGCCAACAGGGCACCGGAAACACCATATATTTT.

The CDR3 is CASSYDGTGIEKLFF. As DNA, the CDR3 is TGTGCCAGCAGTTACGACGGGACAGGGATCGAAAAACTGTTTTTT. The chain has TRBV6-5 and TRBJ1-4; 9 bases line up with TRBD1. The germline V gene encodes CDR1 MNHEY and CDR2 SVGAGI. The J segment lost 8 bases and the V segment lost 2 bases, leaving 6 bases of the junction unmatched. The CDR3 contains 15 residues.

The V and J genes are TRBV5-4 and TRBJ1-3, with D possibly matching TRBD1 (6 bases). Germline lookup yields CDR1 SGHNT and CDR2 YYREEE (reference sequence). There are 16 residues in the CDR3. V was trimmed by 4 bases and J by 3 bases, leaving 17 bases between them. For the CDR3, the DNA is TGTGCCAGCAGCCCGGAGGGGGGGCTAGGTGGAAACACCATATATTTT. Protein sequence: CASSPEGGLGGNTIYF.

For the CDR3, the DNA is TGTGCCAGCAGTGACGGCGCGGTCACTGAAGCTTTCTTT. Amino acid sequence: CASSDGAVTEAFF. The rearrangement uses TRBV6-1 and TRBJ1-1; D ambiguous. V gave up 3 bases and J gave up 4 bases, with 9 bases separating them. The CDR3 loop spans 13 amino acids. The germline V gene has CDR1 MNHNS and CDR2 SASEGT.

This chain uses TRBV5-1 with TRBJ1-4, with 7 bases aligning to TRBD1. Trimming cost V 3 bases and J 5 bases; bases outside gene matches: 7. This CDR3 region has 15 residues. Germline V CDR1 and CDR2: SGHRS, YFSETQ. CDR3 residues: CASSSNRGLNEKLFF. The DNA for the CDR3 is TGCGCCAGCAGCTCCAACAGGGGTCTGAATGAAAAACTGTTTTTT.

The V call is TRBV4-2, the J call TRBJ1-5; D perhaps matches TRBD1 (5 bases). The CDR3 has 15 amino acids. Trimming removed 0 bases from V and 6 bases from J, with 12 bases in between. The germline V gene encodes CDR1 LGHNA and CDR2 YNFKEQ. CDR3 coding DNA: TGTGCCAGCAGCCAAGAAAGCCAGGGTGGTCAGCCCCAGCATTTT. Translating gives CASSQESQGGQPQHF.

The sample holds a few counts of this clone. The chain couples TRBV5-3 to TRBJ2-7; a possible D gene is TRBD1 (5 bases). TRBV5-3 falls under the ORF class, with uncertain function. Trimming removed 1 base at V and 6 bases at J, with 8 bases between. The CDR3 is 12 amino acids. This chain's CDR3 is CARSLQGAEQYV. CDR3 coding DNA: TGTGCCAGAAGCTTGCAGGGTGCCGAGCAGTACGTC.

The CDR3 nucleotides read TGTGCCAGCAGTTCAGGGGGTAGCAATCAGCCCCAGCATTTT. Translation gives CASSSGGSNQPQHF. This sequence joins TRBV6-6 and TRBJ1-5; 7 nucleotides align to TRBD1. V shed 4 bases and J 0 bases; nucleotides not matched to a gene: 0. In germline, CDR1 is MNHNY, CDR2 SVGAGI (reference sequence). CDR3 length: 14 amino acids.

This clone has just a few counts. The chain links TRBV7-2 to TRBJ2-1; 9 bases agree with TRBD1. Germline V gene data show CDR1 as SGHTA and CDR2 as FQGNSA. After removal of 4 bases from V and 0 bases from J, the junction contained 4 bases not matched to a gene. The CDR3 is 16 residues long. The CDR3 nucleotides read TGTGCCAGCAGCTCCAGGGGACAGGGCTCCTACAATGAGCAGTTCTTC. Its translation is CASSSRGQGSYNEQFF.

The V gene is TRBV5-4, the J gene TRBJ2-2; D remains ambiguous. The CDR3 extends over 14 amino acids. V was trimmed by 3 bases and J by 3 bases, leaving 9 bases between them. Germline-derived CDR1 and CDR2 are SGHNT and YYREEE (reference sequence). The CDR3 DNA follows: TGTGCCAGCAGCTCGGGTGGTTACACCGGGGAGCTGTTTTTT. Its protein is CASSSGGYTGELFF.

The rearrangement joins TRBV5-5 to TRBJ1-3; a possible D gene is TRBD1 (6 bases). This CDR3 region has 12 residues. The ends were cut back, 1 base at V and 13 bases at J, with 12 bases in the middle. In germline, CDR1 is SGHKS, CDR2 YYEKEE (reference sequence). CDR3: CASSLPGHGIYF. As DNA, the CDR3 is TGTGCCAGCAGCTTGCCGGGACACGGAATATATTTT.

The chain employs TRBV2 and TRBJ1-3; D not certain. CDR1 is SNHLY, CDR2 FYNNEI, per germline. V was cut by 3 bases and J by 0 bases, with 6 bases left in between. CDR3 length: 14 amino acids. CDR3 nucleotides: TGTGCCAGCAGTGATTCAGGCTCTGGAAACACCATATATTTT. It yields the protein CASSDSGSGNTIYF. The full variable domain, with the rest looked up from reference TRBV2 and TRBJ1-3, is EPEVTQTPSHQVTQMGQEVILRCVPISNHLYFYWYRQILGQKVEFLVSFYNNEISEKSEIFDDQFSVERPDGSNFTLKIRSTKLEDSAMYFCASSDSGSGNTIYFGEGSWLTVV.

V usage is TRBV5-1 and J usage is TRBJ2-5; 11 bases are shared with TRBD2. In germline, CDR1 is SGHRS, CDR2 YFSETQ. This CDR3 has 17 residues. V lost 4 bases and J lost 4; bases outside the gene matches: 12. The CDR3 DNA follows: TGCGCCAGCAGCCCGGGAGTAGCGGGGGGGCCGGGAGAGACCCAGTACTTC. Its translation: CASSPGVAGGPGETQYF.

The rearrangement uses TRBV7-9 and TRBJ2-5, with TRBD2 matching 8 bases. The CDR3 runs to 15 residues. The germline CDR1 and CDR2 sequences are SEHNR and FQNEAQ (reference sequence). The J segment lost 5 bases and the V segment lost 4 bases, leaving 9 bases of the junction unmatched. CDR3 sequence: CASSSSGHTGETQYF. The CDR3, as DNA: TGTGCCAGCAGCTCTAGCGGGCACACGGGGGAGACCCAGTACTTC.

The J gene is TRBJ1-2, the V gene TRBV5-1; possible D gene TRBD1, 5 bases. Between the trimmed V and J ends, which lost 4 bases and 9 bases, there was a span of 19 bases. Germline V CDR1 and CDR2: SGHRS, YFSETQ. The CDR3 totals 14 residues. The CDR3 here is CASSGVVGLPSYTF. The CDR3 bases are TGCGCCAGCAGCGGCGTCGTGGGACTCCCTAGCTACACCTTC.

The chain uses TRBV5-1 and TRBJ1-5, with D perhaps matching TRBD1 (6 bases). Germline loops: CDR1 SGHRS, CDR2 YFSETQ. CDR3 length: 15 amino acids. Trimming shortened V by 4 bases and J by 4 bases, and 15 bases separated the two germline ends. CDR3 region: CASSPGGRMNQPQHF. For the CDR3, the DNA is TGCGCCAGCAGCCCGGGGGGGCGAATGAATCAGCCCCAGCATTTT.

This clone is a singleton in its sample. The gene calls are TRBV5-1 and TRBJ1-1; D might be TRBD1 (6 bases). The CDR3 runs 17 residues. In germline, CDR1 is SGHRS, CDR2 YFSETQ. Trimming cost V 0 bases and J 3 bases, with 18 bases left between them. CDR3 sequence reads: CASSLGGPGVLYTEAFF. CDR3 nucleotide sequence: TGCGCCAGCAGCTTGGGGGGGCCCGGAGTCTTGTACACTGAAGCTTTCTTT.

The chain employs TRBV9 and TRBJ2-1; TRBD2 matches 8 bases. After removal of 2 bases from V and 0 bases from J, the junction contained 4 bases not matched to a gene. Germline V gene sequence: CDR1 SGDLS, CDR2 YYNGEE. The CDR3 has 16 amino acids. Written as DNA, the CDR3 is TGTGCCAGCAGCGTCCTAGCGGGCACCTCCTACAATGAGCAGTTCTTC. It specifies CASSVLAGTSYNEQFF.